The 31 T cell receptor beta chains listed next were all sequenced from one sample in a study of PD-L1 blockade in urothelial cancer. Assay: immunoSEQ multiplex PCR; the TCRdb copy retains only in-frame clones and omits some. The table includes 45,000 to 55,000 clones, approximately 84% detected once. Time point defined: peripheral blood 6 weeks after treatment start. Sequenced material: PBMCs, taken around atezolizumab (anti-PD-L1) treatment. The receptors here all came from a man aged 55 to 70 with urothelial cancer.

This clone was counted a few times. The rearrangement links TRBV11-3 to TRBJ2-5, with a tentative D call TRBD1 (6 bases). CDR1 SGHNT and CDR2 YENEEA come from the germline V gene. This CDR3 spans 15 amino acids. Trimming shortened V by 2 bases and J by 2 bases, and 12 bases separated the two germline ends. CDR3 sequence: CASSLRQGPQETQYF. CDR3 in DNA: TGTGCCAGCAGCTTAAGGCAGGGGCCTCAAGAGACCCAGTACTTC.

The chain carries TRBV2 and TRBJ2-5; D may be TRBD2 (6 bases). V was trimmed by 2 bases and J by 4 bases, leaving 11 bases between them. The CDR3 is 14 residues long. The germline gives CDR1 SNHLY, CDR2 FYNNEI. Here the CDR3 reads CASSELEGIETQYF. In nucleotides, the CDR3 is TGTGCCAGCAGTGAACTGGAGGGTATAGAGACCCAGTACTTC. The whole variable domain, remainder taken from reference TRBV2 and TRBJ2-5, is EPEVTQTPSHQVTQMGQEVILRCVPISNHLYFYWYRQILGQKVEFLVSFYNNEISEKSEIFDDQFSVERPDGSNFTLKIRSTKLEDSAMYFCASSELEGIETQYFGPGTRLLVL.

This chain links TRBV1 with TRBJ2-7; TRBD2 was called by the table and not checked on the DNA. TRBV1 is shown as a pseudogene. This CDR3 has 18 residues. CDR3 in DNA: TGCACCAGCAGCCAGGGGGTTAAGATGGCGGGGGGAGTCTACGAGCAGTACTTC. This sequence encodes CTSSQGVKMAGGVYEQYF.

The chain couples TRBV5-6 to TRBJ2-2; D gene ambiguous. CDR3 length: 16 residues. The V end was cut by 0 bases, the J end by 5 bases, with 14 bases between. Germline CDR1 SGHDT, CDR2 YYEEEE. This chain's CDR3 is CASSLVPNLRTGELFF. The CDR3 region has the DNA TGTGCCAGCAGCTTGGTACCCAACCTGAGGACCGGGGAGCTGTTTTTT.

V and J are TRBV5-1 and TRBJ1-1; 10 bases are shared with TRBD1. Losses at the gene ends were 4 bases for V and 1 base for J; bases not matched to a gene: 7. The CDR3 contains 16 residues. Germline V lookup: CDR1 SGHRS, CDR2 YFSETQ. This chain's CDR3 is CASSPGTGVRNTEAFF. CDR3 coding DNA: TGCGCCAGCAGCCCCGGGACAGGGGTTCGGAACACTGAAGCTTTCTTT.

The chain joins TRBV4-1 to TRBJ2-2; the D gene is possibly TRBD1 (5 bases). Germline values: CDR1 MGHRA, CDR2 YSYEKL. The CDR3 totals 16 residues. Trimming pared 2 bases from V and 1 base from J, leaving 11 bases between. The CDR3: CASSQRQGWNTGELFF. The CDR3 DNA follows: TGCGCCAGCAGCCAAAGGCAGGGCTGGAACACCGGGGAGCTGTTTTTT.

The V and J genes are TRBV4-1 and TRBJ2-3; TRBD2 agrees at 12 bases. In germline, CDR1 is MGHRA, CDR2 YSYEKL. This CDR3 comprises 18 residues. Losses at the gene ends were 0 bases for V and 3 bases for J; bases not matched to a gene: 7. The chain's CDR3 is CASSQDSPSGGATDTQYF. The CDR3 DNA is TGCGCCAGCAGCCAAGATAGTCCTAGCGGGGGGGCAACAGATACGCAGTATTTT.

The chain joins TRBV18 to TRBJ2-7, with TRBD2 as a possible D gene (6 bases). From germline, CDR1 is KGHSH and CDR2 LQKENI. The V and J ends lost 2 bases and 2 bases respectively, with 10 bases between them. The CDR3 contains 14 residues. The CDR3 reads CASSPRDFPYEQYF. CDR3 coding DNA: TGTGCCAGCTCACCAAGGGACTTTCCCTACGAGCAGTACTTC.

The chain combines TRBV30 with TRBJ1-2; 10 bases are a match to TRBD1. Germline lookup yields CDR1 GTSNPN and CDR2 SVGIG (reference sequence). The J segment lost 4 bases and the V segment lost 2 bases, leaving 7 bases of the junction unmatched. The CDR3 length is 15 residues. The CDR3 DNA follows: TGTGCCTGGAGTAAAGGGACAGGGGCTAGCTATGGCTACACCTTC. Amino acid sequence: CAWSKGTGASYGYTF.

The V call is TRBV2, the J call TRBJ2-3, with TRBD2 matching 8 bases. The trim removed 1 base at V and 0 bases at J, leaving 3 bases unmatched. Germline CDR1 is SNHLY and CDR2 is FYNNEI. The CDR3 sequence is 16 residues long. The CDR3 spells CASSEVGGASTDTQYF. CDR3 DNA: TGTGCCAGCAGTGAAGTCGGGGGGGCTAGCACAGATACGCAGTATTTT.

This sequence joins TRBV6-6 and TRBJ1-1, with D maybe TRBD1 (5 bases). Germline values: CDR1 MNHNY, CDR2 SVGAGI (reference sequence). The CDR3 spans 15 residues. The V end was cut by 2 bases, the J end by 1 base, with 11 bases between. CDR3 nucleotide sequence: TGTGCCAGCAGTTACGGTCAGGGCGGGAACACTGAAGCTTTCTTT. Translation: CASSYGQGGNTEAFF.

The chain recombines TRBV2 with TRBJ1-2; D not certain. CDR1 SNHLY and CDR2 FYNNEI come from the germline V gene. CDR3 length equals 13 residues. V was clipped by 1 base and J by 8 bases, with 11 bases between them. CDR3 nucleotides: TGTGCCAGCAGTGAAGGGGCCAGCCCGGGCTACACCTTC. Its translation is CASSEGASPGYTF. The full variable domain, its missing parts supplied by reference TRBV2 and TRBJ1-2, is EPEVTQTPSHQVTQMGQEVILRCVPISNHLYFYWYRQILGQKVEFLVSFYNNEISEKSEIFDDQFSVERPDGSNFTLKIRSTKLEDSAMYFCASSEGASPGYTFGSGTRLTVV.

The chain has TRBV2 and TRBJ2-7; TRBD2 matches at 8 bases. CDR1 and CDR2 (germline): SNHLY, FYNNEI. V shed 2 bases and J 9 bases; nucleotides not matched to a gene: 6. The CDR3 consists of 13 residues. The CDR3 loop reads CASSEMDRGGQYF. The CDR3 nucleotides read TGTGCCAGCAGTGAAATGGACCGGGGGGGGCAGTACTTC.

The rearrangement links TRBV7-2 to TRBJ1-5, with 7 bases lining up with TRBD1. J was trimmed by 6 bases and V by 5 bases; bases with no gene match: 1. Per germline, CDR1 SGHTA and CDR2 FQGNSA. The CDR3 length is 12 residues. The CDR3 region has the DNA TGTGCCAGCAGCGACAGGGTTCAGCCCCAGCATTTT. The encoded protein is CASSDRVQPQHF.

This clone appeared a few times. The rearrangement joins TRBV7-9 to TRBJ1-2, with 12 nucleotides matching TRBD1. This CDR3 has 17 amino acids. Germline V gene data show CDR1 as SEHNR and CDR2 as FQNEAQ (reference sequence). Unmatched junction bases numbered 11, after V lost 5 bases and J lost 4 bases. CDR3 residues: CASSHSEGDRGLYGYTF. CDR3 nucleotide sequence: TGTGCCAGCAGCCACTCGGAGGGGGACAGGGGGCTCTATGGCTACACCTTC.

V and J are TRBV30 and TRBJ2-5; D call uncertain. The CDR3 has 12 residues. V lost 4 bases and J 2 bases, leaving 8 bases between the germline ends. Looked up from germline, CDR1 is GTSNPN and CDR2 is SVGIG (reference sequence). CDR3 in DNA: TGTGCCTGGAACCGGGTTCAAGAGACCCAGTACTTC. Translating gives CAWNRVQETQYF.

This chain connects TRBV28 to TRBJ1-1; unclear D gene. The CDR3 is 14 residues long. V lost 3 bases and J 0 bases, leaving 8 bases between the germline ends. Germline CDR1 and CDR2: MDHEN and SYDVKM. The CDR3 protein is CASSFEALNTEAFF. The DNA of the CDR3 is TGTGCCAGCAGTTTTGAGGCTTTGAACACTGAAGCTTTCTTT.

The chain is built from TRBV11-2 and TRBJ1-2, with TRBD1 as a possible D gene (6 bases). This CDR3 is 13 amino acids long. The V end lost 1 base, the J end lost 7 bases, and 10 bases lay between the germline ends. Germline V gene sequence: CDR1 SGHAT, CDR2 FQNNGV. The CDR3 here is CASSLAGAGGYTF. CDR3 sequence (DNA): TGTGCCAGCAGCTTAGCAGGGGCCGGTGGCTACACCTTC.

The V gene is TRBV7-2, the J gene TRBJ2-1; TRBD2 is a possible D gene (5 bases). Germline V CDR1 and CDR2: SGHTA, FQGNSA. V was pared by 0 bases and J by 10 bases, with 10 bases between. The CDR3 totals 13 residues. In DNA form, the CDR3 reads TGTGCCAGCAGCTTAGCGCGGGCGAGAGAGCAGTTCTTC. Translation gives CASSLARAREQFF. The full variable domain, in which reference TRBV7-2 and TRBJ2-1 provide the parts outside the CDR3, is GAGVSQSPSNKVTEKGKDVELRCDPISGHTALYWYRQSLGQGLEFLIYFQGNSAPDKSGLPSDRFSAERTGGSVSTLTIQRTQQEDSAVYLCASSLARAREQFFGPGTRLTVL.

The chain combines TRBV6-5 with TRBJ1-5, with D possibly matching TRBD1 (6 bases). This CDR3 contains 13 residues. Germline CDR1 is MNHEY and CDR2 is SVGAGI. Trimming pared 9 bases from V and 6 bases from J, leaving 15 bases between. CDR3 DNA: TGTGCCAGTCGAAAGGGGGAGAGTCAGCCCCAGCATTTT. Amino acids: CASRKGESQPQHF.

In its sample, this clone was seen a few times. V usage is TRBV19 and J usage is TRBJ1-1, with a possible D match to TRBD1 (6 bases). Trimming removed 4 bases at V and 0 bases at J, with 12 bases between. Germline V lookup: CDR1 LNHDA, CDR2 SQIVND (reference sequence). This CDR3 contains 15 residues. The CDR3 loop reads CASSKGGDMNTEAFF. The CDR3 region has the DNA TGTGCCAGTAGTAAAGGGGGGGACATGAACACTGAAGCTTTCTTT.

DNA of the CDR3: TGTGCCAGCGGGACAGCCATTGAAGCTTTCTTT. Protein product: CASGTAIEAFF. V usage is TRBV14 and J usage is TRBJ1-1, with TRBD1 matching 7 bases. V lost 8 bases and J lost 7; bases outside the gene matches: 4. Germline values: CDR1 SGHDN, CDR2 FVKESK. The CDR3 length is 11 residues.

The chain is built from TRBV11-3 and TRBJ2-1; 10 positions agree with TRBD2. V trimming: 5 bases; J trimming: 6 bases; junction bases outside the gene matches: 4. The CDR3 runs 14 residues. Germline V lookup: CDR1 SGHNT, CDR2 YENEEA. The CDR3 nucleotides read TGTGCCAGCAGCCCCAGGACTAGCGGCAATGAGCAGTTCTTC. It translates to CASSPRTSGNEQFF.

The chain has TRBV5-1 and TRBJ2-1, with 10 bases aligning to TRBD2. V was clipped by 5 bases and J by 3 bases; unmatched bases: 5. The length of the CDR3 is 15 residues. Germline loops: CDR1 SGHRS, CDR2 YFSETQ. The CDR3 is CASRSSGGSYNEQFF. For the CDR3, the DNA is TGCGCCAGCAGATCTAGCGGGGGTAGCTACAATGAGCAGTTCTTC.

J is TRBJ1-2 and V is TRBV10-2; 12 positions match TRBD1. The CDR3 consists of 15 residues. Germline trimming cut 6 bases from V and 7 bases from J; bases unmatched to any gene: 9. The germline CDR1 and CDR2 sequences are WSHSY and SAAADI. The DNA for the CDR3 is TGCGCCAGCAGGAGCCCCGGGACAGGGGGCAGTGGCTACACCTTC. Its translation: CASRSPGTGGSGYTF.

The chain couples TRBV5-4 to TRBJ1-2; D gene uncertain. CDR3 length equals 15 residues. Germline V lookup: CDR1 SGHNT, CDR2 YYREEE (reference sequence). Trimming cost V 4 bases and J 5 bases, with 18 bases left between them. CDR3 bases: TGTGCCAGCAGCAACGCCCCCGCCAGGAGGTATGGCTACACCTTC. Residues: CASSNAPARRYGYTF.

CDR3 residues: CSVEDPFTANEKLFF. CDR3 coding DNA: TGCAGCGTTGAAGACCCGTTTACGGCTAATGAAAAACTGTTTTTT. The gene calls are TRBV29-1 and TRBJ1-4, with D hard to call. The CDR3 runs to 15 residues. V gave up 0 bases and J gave up 3 bases, with 11 bases separating them. Per the germline V gene, CDR1 is SQVTM and CDR2 is ANQGSEA.

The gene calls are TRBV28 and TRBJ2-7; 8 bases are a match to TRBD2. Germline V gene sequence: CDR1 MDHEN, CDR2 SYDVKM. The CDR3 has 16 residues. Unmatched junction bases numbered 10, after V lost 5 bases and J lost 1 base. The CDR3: CASSQHRGGTSYEQYF. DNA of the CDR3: TGTGCCAGCAGTCAACATCGGGGGGGAACATCCTACGAGCAGTACTTC.

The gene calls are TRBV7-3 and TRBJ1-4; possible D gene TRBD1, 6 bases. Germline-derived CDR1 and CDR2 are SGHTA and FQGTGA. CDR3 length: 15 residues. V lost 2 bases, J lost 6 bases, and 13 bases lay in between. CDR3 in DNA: TGTGCCAGCAGCTTAGTCAGGGGTGGGGATGAAAAACTGTTTTTT. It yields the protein CASSLVRGGDEKLFF.

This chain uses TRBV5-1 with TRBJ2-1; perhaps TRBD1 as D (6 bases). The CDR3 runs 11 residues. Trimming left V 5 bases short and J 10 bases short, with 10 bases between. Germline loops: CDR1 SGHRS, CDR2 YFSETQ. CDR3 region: CASRTGTEQFF. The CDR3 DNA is TGCGCCAGCAGAACAGGGACAGAGCAGTTCTTC.

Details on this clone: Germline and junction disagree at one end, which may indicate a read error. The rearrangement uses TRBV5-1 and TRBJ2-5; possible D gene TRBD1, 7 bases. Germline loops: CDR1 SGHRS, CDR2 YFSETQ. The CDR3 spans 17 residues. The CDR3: CASSLGGATGDQETQYF. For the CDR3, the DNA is TGCGCCAGCAGCTTGGGCGGGGCTACAGGGGACCAGGAGACCCAGTACTTC.